This entry lists 7 T cell receptor beta chains sequenced from one sample in a study of blood T cell repertoires in COVID-19. Profiled with immunoSEQ multiplex PCR; TCRdb holds only in-frame clones, not every one. The data contain more than 60,000 clones, 88% of them singletons. The sample was PBMCs or T cells enriched from blood (not recorded which). The receptors come from a woman in her forties who had recovered from COVID-19.

The CDR3 coding sequence is TGTGCCAGCAGTTTTCTAGAGGACAGTGGAAACACCATATATTTT. Translating gives CASSFLEDSGNTIYF. The chain joins TRBV6-5 to TRBJ1-3, with D perhaps TRBD1 (6 bases). The CDR3 sequence is 15 residues long. CDR1 is MNHEY and CDR2 is SVGAGI in the germline V gene. V was cut by 4 bases and J by 3 bases, with 13 bases left in between.

The gene calls are TRBV7-9 and TRBJ1-1; D is ambiguous. This CDR3 contains 14 residues. V lost 0 bases to trimming and J lost 5 bases, with 10 bases between them. The germline V gene encodes CDR1 SEHNR and CDR2 FQNEAQ (reference sequence). CDR3 amino acids: CASSLARARTEAFF. CDR3 nucleotide sequence: TGTGCCAGCAGCTTAGCGAGGGCGCGAACTGAAGCTTTCTTT.

The V gene is TRBV7-8, the J gene TRBJ1-4; D gene ambiguous. The CDR3 is 12 residues long. From germline, CDR1 is SGHVS and CDR2 FQNEAQ. Between the trimmed V and J ends, which lost 6 bases and 6 bases, there was a span of 8 bases. Here the CDR3 DNA reads TGTGCCAGCAGACGTCGGGATGAAAAACTGTTTTTT. Its translation: CASRRRDEKLFF.

The chain carries TRBV10-2 and TRBJ2-7; D remains unclear. Germline assignment: CDR1 WSHSY and CDR2 SAAADI. The CDR3 has 11 residues. Trimming pared 6 bases from V and 0 bases from J, leaving 3 bases between. CDR3 sequence: CASSHSYEQYF. CDR3 DNA sequence: TGCGCCAGCAGCCACTCCTACGAGCAGTACTTC.

V is TRBV5-4 and J is TRBJ1-6, with D tentatively TRBD1 (6 bases). The CDR3 has 14 amino acids. V was pared by 4 bases and J by 9 bases, with 14 bases between. CDR1 is SGHNT, CDR2 YYREEE, per germline (reference sequence). The CDR3 loop reads CASSGGASGSPLHF. The CDR3 nucleotides read TGTGCCAGCAGCGGGGGGGCTTCTGGTTCACCCCTCCACTTT. The variable domain in full, with the rest retrieved from reference TRBV5-4 and TRBJ1-6, is ETGVTQSPTHLIKTRGQQVTLRCSSQSGHNTVSWYQQALGQGPQFIFQYYREEENGRGNFPPRFSGLQFPNYSSELNVNALELDDSALYLCASSGGASGSPLHFGNGTRLTVT.

The chain uses TRBV15 and TRBJ2-5, with TRBD1 matching 8 bases. This CDR3 region has 14 residues. The germline V gene encodes CDR1 LNHNV and CDR2 YYDKDF (reference sequence). Trimming removed 2 bases from V and 4 bases from J; junction bases left unmatched: 3. The chain's CDR3 is CATSRPDRGETQYF. The CDR3 DNA follows: TGTGCCACCAGCAGACCCGACAGGGGAGAGACCCAGTACTTC.

This clone occurred once. The chain has TRBV9 and TRBJ2-3; D is uncertain. Germline CDR1 SGDLS, CDR2 YYNGEE. V gave up 0 bases and J gave up 1 base, with 9 bases separating them. The CDR3 is 15 amino acids. In nucleotides, the CDR3 is TGTGCCAGCAGCGTAGAGACACATCGCACAGATACGCAGTATTTT. The encoded protein is CASSVETHRTDTQYF.